This T cell receptor (beta chain) was identified during a study of CXCR3-negative and CXCR3-positive naive CD8 T cells. The CDR3 length is 13 residues. CDR1 is SGHTA, CDR2 FQGTGA, per germline. The study made its TRB cDNA libraries by 5' RACE, adding UMI labels. TCRdb reprocessed the 5' RACE reads and keeps a single row for each CDR3 protein, giving no DNA. This sample's clone table lists 35,000 to 55,000 distinct CDR3 sequences. The TCR sequence derives from a human donor in good health. Some clones in this sample may be carry-over from other donors' samples. Sequenced material: naive CXCR3- CD8+ T cells from blood. Specified subset: CD45RO-CCR7+CD27+CD95- naive CD8+ T cells lacking CXCR3 (TNR3-). V gene TRBV7-3 combines with J gene TRBJ2-7; no DNA is available, so the TRBD1 call from TCRdb remains unchecked. CDR3 in amino acids: CASSSSGVDEQYF.